This TCR beta chain comes out of a study of CD8 T cells in Susac syndrome. With random hexamers, reverse transcription was performed on about 0.45 to 1 ug of RNA. From the immunoSEQ multiplex PCR reads, TCRdb called clonotypes with MiXCR, one entry per CDR3 protein. The sample contains 400,000 or so distinct CDR3 sequences, about 85% of which appear only once. This CDR3 contains 15 residues. The germline CDR1 and CDR2 sequences are MGHRA and YSYEKL. V trimming: 2 bases; J trimming: 5 bases; junction bases outside the gene matches: 6. The study's findings and limits: The authors acknowledged that the study's TCR sequencing and HLA analysis involved relatively few individuals.

As concerns this clonotype: What it binds is unknown.

The specimen sequenced was CD8+ T cells from PBMCs. The chain combines TRBV4-1 with TRBJ1-2; 9 bases align to TRBD1. This clonotype originated in a human donor with multiple sclerosis. The CDR3 nucleotides are TGCGCCAGCAGCCAATGGGACAGGGACTCGTATGGCTACACCTTC. The encoded protein is CASSQWDRDSYGYTF.